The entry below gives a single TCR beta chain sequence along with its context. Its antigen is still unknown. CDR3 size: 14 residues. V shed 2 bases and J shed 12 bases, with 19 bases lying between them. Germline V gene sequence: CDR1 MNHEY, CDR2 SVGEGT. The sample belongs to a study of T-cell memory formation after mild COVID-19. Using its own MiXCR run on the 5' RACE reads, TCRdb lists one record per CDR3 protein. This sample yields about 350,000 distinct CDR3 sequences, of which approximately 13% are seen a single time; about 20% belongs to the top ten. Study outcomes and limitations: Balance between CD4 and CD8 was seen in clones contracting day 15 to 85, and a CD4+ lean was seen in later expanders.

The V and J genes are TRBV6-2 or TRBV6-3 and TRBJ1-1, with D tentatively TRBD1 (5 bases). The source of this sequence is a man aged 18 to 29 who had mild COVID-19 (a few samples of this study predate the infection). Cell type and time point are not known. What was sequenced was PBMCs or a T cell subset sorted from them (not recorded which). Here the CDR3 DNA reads TGTGCCAGCAGTTACCTTTCGGGGGATCTAGGTTCTTTCTTT. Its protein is CASSYLSGDLGSFF.